The next 22 T cell receptor beta chains were all read from a single sample in a study of spatial heterogeneity in lung cancer. Time point noted: sample taken at primary tumor resection. Tumor, nontumor lung or frozen PBMC supplied whole RNA that was sequenced unsorted. MiXCR was run by TCRdb on the 5' RACE reads, yielding one entry per CDR3 protein. The table has roughly 91,000 distinct CDR3 sequences, approximately 18% seen once; the top ten hold roughly 6%. This material consisted of PBMCs, taken at surgery. The receptor source for this set is a male donor with early-stage non-small cell lung cancer.

The sample holds a few counts of this clonotype. The chain uses TRBV7-2 and TRBJ1-5; D uncertain. This CDR3 spans 15 amino acids. Germline loops: CDR1 SGHTA, CDR2 FQGNSA. V lost 2 bases to trimming and J lost 0 bases, with 8 bases between them. CDR3: CASSLNNLSNQPQHF. CDR3 coding DNA: TGTGCCAGCAGCTTAAATAATCTTAGCAATCAGCCCCAGCATTTT.

The chain combines TRBV19 with TRBJ2-7; D assignment may be TRBD1 or TRBD2 (5 bases each). Trimming cost V 3 bases and J 3 bases, with 9 bases left between them. Germline lookup yields CDR1 LNHDA and CDR2 SQIVND (reference sequence). CDR3 length: 13 residues. CDR3 nucleotides: TGTGCCAGTAGTATGGGACCGCTCTACGAGCAGTACTTC. It encodes CASSMGPLYEQYF.

The chain uses TRBV28 and TRBJ2-3; a weak D match, TRBD2 (6 bases). The CDR3 extends over 16 amino acids. The V end was cut by 5 bases, the J end by 4 bases, with 19 bases between. The germline CDR1 and CDR2 sequences are MDHEN and SYDVKM. The CDR3 loop reads CASSPPGTVPPDTQYF. The CDR3 DNA reads TGTGCCAGCAGTCCGCCTGGGACTGTACCCCCAGATACGCAGTATTTT.

This chain connects TRBV27 to TRBJ2-5; tentatively, D is TRBD1 or TRBD2 (5 bases each). Germline loops: CDR1 MNHEY, CDR2 SMNVEV (reference sequence). CDR3 length: 13 residues. Trimming pared 5 bases from V and 4 bases from J, leaving 11 bases between. The CDR3 protein is CASSHGTGETQYF. CDR3 DNA sequence: TGTGCCAGCAGTCACGGGACGGGAGAGACCCAGTACTTC.

This sequence joins TRBV24-1 and TRBJ2-3; D call uncertain. The germline V gene has CDR1 KGHDR and CDR2 SFDVKD. The CDR3 extends over 16 amino acids. With 0 bases removed from V and 4 bases from J, the gap between germline ends came to 13 bases. CDR3 bases: TGTGCCACCAGTGATTTGGGGCAAGGAAGGCCAGATACGCAGTATTTT. This codes for CATSDLGQGRPDTQYF.

This clonotype turned up a few times. The CDR3 is CASSEGRRIGEPINNEQFF. The CDR3, as DNA: TGTGCCAGCAGTGAAGGTAGAAGAATTGGGGAACCCATAAATAATGAGCAGTTCTTC. J is TRBJ2-1 and V is TRBV2; no definite D call. CDR1 SNHLY and CDR2 FYNNEI come from the germline V gene. Trimming removed 1 base at V and 7 bases at J, with 26 bases between. This CDR3 spans 19 amino acids.

This clonotype was counted a few times. The CDR3 coding sequence is TGTGCTAGTGGTTTACCCGGGGTCCCCTACGAGCAGTACTTC. This translates into CASGLPGVPYEQYF. The chain couples TRBV12-5 to TRBJ2-7; possible D gene TRBD2, 5 bases. V was clipped by 3 bases and J by 2 bases, with 11 bases between them. The germline CDR1 and CDR2 sequences are LGHNT and FRNRAP. The CDR3 is 14 amino acids.

The genes are TRBV28 and TRBJ1-5, with D hard to call. This CDR3 has 16 amino acids. The V end was cut by 4 bases, the J end by 5 bases, with 18 bases between. Germline V CDR1 and CDR2: MDHEN, SYDVKM. This CDR3 is CASSSMGIVDDQPQHF. DNA for the CDR3: TGTGCCAGCAGTTCCATGGGGATAGTGGATGATCAGCCCCAGCATTTT.

This chain connects TRBV5-1 to TRBJ2-3, with D perhaps TRBD1 (7 bases). Per the germline V gene, CDR1 is SGHRS and CDR2 is YFSETQ. This CDR3 is built from 14 residues. With 4 bases removed from V and 2 bases from J, the gap between germline ends came to 11 bases. The CDR3 coding sequence is TGCGCCAGCAGCGCGGGACAGTACACAGATACGCAGTATTTT. Translated: CASSAGQYTDTQYF.

V usage is TRBV20-1 and J usage is TRBJ1-5; D gene ambiguous. V was cut by 3 bases and J by 1 base, with 13 bases left in between. The length of the CDR3 is 15 residues. Per the germline V gene, CDR1 is DFQATT and CDR2 is SNEGSKA (reference sequence). This chain's CDR3 is CSASWAQGSNQPQHF. In nucleotides, the CDR3 is TGCAGTGCTAGTTGGGCCCAAGGGAGCAATCAGCCCCAGCATTTT.

This clonotype has just a few counts. The rearrangement joins TRBV2 to TRBJ2-1; TRBD2 matches at 8 bases. CDR3 length: 14 residues. Germline lookup yields CDR1 SNHLY and CDR2 FYNNEI. The V segment lost 7 bases and the J segment 4 bases; nucleotides outside the gene matches: 6. The chain's CDR3 is CASNRGGGYNEQFF. CDR3 DNA sequence: TGTGCCAGCAATCGGGGGGGCGGTTACAATGAGCAGTTCTTC. Looking up the rest from reference TRBV2 and TRBJ2-1 gives the full variable domain: EPEVTQTPSHQVTQMGQEVILRCVPISNHLYFYWYRQILGQKVEFLVSFYNNEISEKSEIFDDQFSVERPDGSNFTLKIRSTKLEDSAMYFCASNRGGGYNEQFFGPGTRLTVL.

The chain is built from TRBV28 and TRBJ2-7; 8 bases line up with TRBD2. Germline values: CDR1 MDHEN, CDR2 SYDVKM. This CDR3 contains 14 residues. V trimming: 6 bases; J trimming: 6 bases; junction bases outside the gene matches: 10. CDR3 amino acids: CASSPGAGAGEQYF. The CDR3 DNA sequence: TGTGCCAGCAGCCCGGGAGCGGGAGCAGGCGAGCAGTACTTC.

The chain uses TRBV7-9 and TRBJ2-7; D possibly corresponds to TRBD1 (5 bases). Between the trimmed V and J ends, which lost 0 bases and 0 bases, there was a span of 12 bases. Germline V CDR1 and CDR2: SEHNR, FQNEAQ (reference sequence). CDR3 length equals 16 residues. CDR3 protein: CASSLAVKGHSYEQYF. DNA for the CDR3: TGTGCCAGCAGCTTAGCGGTAAAGGGGCACTCCTACGAGCAGTACTTC.

The chain links TRBV29-1 to TRBJ2-1; D is undetermined. Germline assignment: CDR1 SQVTM and CDR2 ANQGSEA. V gave up 5 bases and J gave up 4 bases, with 9 bases separating them. CDR3 size: 12 residues. CDR3 in DNA: TGCAGCGTTACGTCAAGTTACAATGAGCAGTTCTTC. Encoded protein: CSVTSSYNEQFF.

In its sample, this clonotype was seen a few times. The chain uses TRBV3-1 and TRBJ2-3; D possibly corresponds to TRBD1 (5 bases). The CDR3 is 13 residues long. Per the germline V gene, CDR1 is LGHDT and CDR2 is YNNKEL (reference sequence). Between the trimmed V and J ends, which lost 2 bases and 3 bases, there was a span of 6 bases. The CDR3 DNA reads as TGTGCCAGCAGCCAACAGGGTACAGATACGCAGTATTTT. Protein: CASSQQGTDTQYF.

This clonotype was detected ten times or more. This sequence joins TRBV28 and TRBJ2-1; 9 positions match TRBD1. The CDR3 spans 15 residues. Germline trimming cut 4 bases from V and 5 bases from J; bases unmatched to any gene: 6. The germline V gene encodes CDR1 MDHEN and CDR2 SYDVKM. CDR3 protein: CASSSTGTGNNEQFF. The CDR3 DNA reads as TGTGCCAGCAGTTCCACCGGGACAGGGAACAATGAGCAGTTCTTC.

This clonotype occurred a few times. The chain joins TRBV6-2 or TRBV6-3 to TRBJ1-5; D is possibly TRBD1 (5 bases). V lost 7 bases and J 0 bases, leaving 16 bases between the germline ends. This CDR3 comprises 16 residues. Germline V CDR1 and CDR2: MNHEY, SVGEGT. CDR3 in amino acids: CASTHGAGNSNQPQHF. The CDR3 DNA reads as TGTGCCAGCACCCACGGGGCAGGTAATAGCAATCAGCCCCAGCATTTT.

This clonotype was detected many times. This chain uses TRBV20-1 with TRBJ1-1; unclear D gene. The V and J ends lost 0 bases and 5 bases respectively, with 13 bases between them. CDR1 DFQATT and CDR2 SNEGSKA come from the germline V gene (reference sequence). CDR3 length: 14 residues. The DNA of the CDR3 is TGCAGTGCTAGAGATGACGGAATGTGGACTGAAGCTTTCTTT. Its protein product is CSARDDGMWTEAFF.

This chain uses TRBV12-3 or TRBV12-4 with TRBJ1-1, with 8 nucleotides matching TRBD1. The length of the CDR3 is 13 residues. Losses at the gene ends were 6 bases for V and 5 bases for J; bases not matched to a gene: 5. The CDR3 bases are TGTGCCAGCAGATCTGACAGGGGTACTGAAGCTTTCTTT. It is translated as CASRSDRGTEAFF.

This clonotype turned up a few times. This chain links TRBV7-9 with TRBJ2-5, with D hard to call. This CDR3 spans 11 amino acids. V was cut by 8 bases and J by 5 bases, with 9 bases left in between. Germline V gives CDR1 SEHNR, CDR2 FQNEAQ (reference sequence). In DNA, the CDR3 is TGTGCCAGCGTTGATGAGGAGACCCAGTACTTC. Translating it yields CASVDEETQYF.

This chain links TRBV10-3 with TRBJ2-7, with D maybe TRBD2 (5 bases). CDR3 length equals 15 residues. V was cut by 0 bases and J by 5 bases, with 14 bases left in between. Germline values: CDR1 ENHRY, CDR2 SYGVKD. CDR3 in amino acids: CAISESGRTGNEQYF. DNA of the CDR3: TGTGCCATCAGTGAGTCTGGCAGGACGGGGAACGAGCAGTACTTC.

This rearrangement joins TRBV5-1 to TRBJ1-2, with D hard to call. CDR1 and CDR2 from the germline V gene are SGHRS and YFSETQ. The CDR3 totals 14 residues. V was pared by 2 bases and J by 4 bases, with 12 bases between. The CDR3 loop is CASSFGPPGYGYTF. The CDR3 DNA is TGCGCCAGCAGCTTTGGGCCCCCGGGCTATGGCTACACCTTC.